A single sample gave rise to the 28 T cell receptor beta chains below, sequenced in a study of blood T cell repertoires in COVID-19 (dated by TCRdb to the early 2020s). The library was generated by the immunoSEQ multiplex PCR assay. TCRdb retrieved this table from immuneACCESS and kept in-frame rearrangements only. Not all clones are present; in checked studies, unresolved V genes account for under half, and no reason is known for the remainder. Across this sample there are about 63,000 clones, with over 75% seen only once. Of the sample, under 40% falls within the top ten clones. The sample comprised peripheral blood. The receptors were sampled from a man between 60 and 75 years old with COVID-19, enrolled during active disease.

This sequence joins TRBV6-2 or TRBV6-3 and TRBJ1-2, with unresolved D. Germline CDR1 reads MNHEY; CDR2 reads SVGEGT. This CDR3 is 16 amino acids long. Trimming left V 4 bases short and J 2 bases short, with 17 bases between. DNA of the CDR3: TGTGCCAGCAGTTCACCCCAGGTACAGAACAACTATGGCTACACCTTC. Amino acids: CASSSPQVQNNYGYTF.

The chain recombines TRBV11-2 with TRBJ2-1; the D gene is possibly TRBD1 (6 bases). CDR3 length: 14 amino acids. CDR1 and CDR2 from the germline V gene are SGHAT and FQNNGV. V was cut by 5 bases and J by 2 bases, with 10 bases left in between. DNA for the CDR3: TGTGCCAGCAGCCCAGGGGCCGCCTACAATGAGCAGTTCTTC. It translates to CASSPGAAYNEQFF.

The chain recombines TRBV12-5 with TRBJ1-2; D call uncertain. The CDR3 length is 14 residues. CDR1 and CDR2 from the germline V gene are LGHNT and FRNRAP. The ends were cut back, 7 bases at V and 2 bases at J, with 14 bases in the middle. The CDR3 nucleotides are TGTGCTAGTGCCGGACTACGGGCAAACTATGGCTACACCTTC. Its protein product is CASAGLRANYGYTF.

J is TRBJ1-6 and V is TRBV3-1 (or the pseudogene TRBV3-2); no firm D call. Germline assignment: CDR1 LGHDT and CDR2 YNNKEL (reference sequence). The V gene lost 3 bases and the J gene lost 7 bases, with 4 bases spanning the gap. The CDR3 loop spans 12 amino acids. CDR3: CASSHRNSPLHF. CDR3 nucleotide sequence: TGTGCCAGCAGCCACAGGAATTCACCCCTCCACTTT.

The chain employs TRBV7-2 and TRBJ2-7, with a tentative D call TRBD1 (5 bases). Looked up from germline, CDR1 is SGHTA and CDR2 is FQGNSA. The ends were cut back, 1 base at V and 1 base at J, with 14 bases in the middle. CDR3 length: 16 residues. In nucleotides, the CDR3 is TGTGCCAGCAGCTTAGTGGGGCGCAAATCGTCCTACGAGCAGTACTTC. It specifies CASSLVGRKSSYEQYF.

The chain links TRBV9 to TRBJ2-3; 7 bases match TRBD2. Germline V gene data show CDR1 as SGDLS and CDR2 as YYNGEE. The V segment lost 3 bases and the J segment 1 base; nucleotides outside the gene matches: 5. The CDR3 totals 15 residues. CDR3 loop: CASSASSGGTDTQYF. CDR3 bases: TGTGCCAGCAGCGCCTCTAGCGGAGGCACAGATACGCAGTATTTT.

This clone was counted a few times. This sequence joins TRBV3-1 (or the pseudogene TRBV3-2) and TRBJ1-5; the D is unclear. V was cut by 0 bases and J by 1 base, with 7 bases left in between. This CDR3 region has 15 residues. The germline gives CDR1 LGHDT, CDR2 YNNKEL (reference sequence). The CDR3 region has the DNA TGTGCCAGCAGCCAAGAGAGGAACAGCAATCAGCCCCAGCATTTT. Residues: CASSQERNSNQPQHF.

The chain joins TRBV5-1 to TRBJ2-1; D not certain. This CDR3 is built from 14 residues. V lost 2 bases, J lost 5 bases, and 11 bases lay in between. Germline V gives CDR1 SGHRS, CDR2 YFSETQ. CDR3 DNA sequence: TGCGCCAGCAGCTTCCAGGCTCACGACAATGAGCAGTTCTTC. This sequence encodes CASSFQAHDNEQFF. The variable domain in full, with the rest retrieved from reference TRBV5-1 and TRBJ2-1, is KAGVTQTPRYLIKTRGQQVTLSCSPISGHRSVSWYQQTPGQGLQFLFEYFSETQRNKGNFPGRFSGRQFSNSRSEMNVSTLELGDSALYLCASSFQAHDNEQFFGPGTRLTVL.

V usage is TRBV30 and J usage is TRBJ2-5, with 8 bases identical to TRBD2. The CDR3 loop spans 14 amino acids. V dropped 2 bases and J dropped 3; count of bases not matched to a gene: 5. Germline V CDR1 and CDR2: GTSNPN, SVGIG (reference sequence). The CDR3 protein is CAWSTGLAKETQYF. As DNA, the CDR3 is TGTGCCTGGAGTACAGGACTAGCAAAAGAGACCCAGTACTTC.

This sequence joins TRBV4-2 and TRBJ2-7; 7 bases are a match to TRBD2. J lost 1 base, V lost 0 bases, and 12 bases had no gene match. The CDR3 runs 18 residues. The germline CDR1 and CDR2 sequences are LGHNA and YNFKEQ. Here the CDR3 DNA reads TGTGCCAGCAGCCAAGATCTTGGAGGCGGGAGTGGGTCCTACGAGCAGTACTTC. Translation gives CASSQDLGGGSGSYEQYF.

This clone was counted a single time. The chain employs TRBV6-5 and TRBJ2-7, with D perhaps matching TRBD2 (6 bases). Trimming took 2 bases from V and 2 from J, leaving 16 bases between them. Germline V lookup: CDR1 MNHEY, CDR2 SVGAGI. This CDR3 region has 16 residues. In DNA form, the CDR3 reads TGTGCCAGCAGTTACCTTATCTTCGGGGGTACCTACGAGCAGTACTTC. Residues: CASSYLIFGGTYEQYF.

The rearrangement uses TRBV5-4 and TRBJ2-7, with D tentatively TRBD1 (6 bases). Trimming cost V 0 bases and J 4 bases, with 17 bases left between them. The length of the CDR3 is 16 residues. Germline loops: CDR1 SGHNT, CDR2 YYREEE (reference sequence). CDR3 sequence: CASSLAGLQGFYEQYF. The CDR3 DNA sequence: TGTGCCAGCAGCTTGGCCGGTCTACAGGGTTTTTACGAGCAGTACTTC. The full variable domain, completed using reference TRBV5-4 and TRBJ2-7, is ETGVTQSPTHLIKTRGQQVTLRCSSQSGHNTVSWYQQALGQGPQFIFQYYREEENGRGNFPPRFSGLQFPNYSSELNVNALELDDSALYLCASSLAGLQGFYEQYFGPGTRLTVT.

The rearrangement uses TRBV5-8 and TRBJ2-3; 9 bases match TRBD1. Unmatched junction bases numbered 6, after V lost 2 bases and J lost 2 bases. Germline loops: CDR1 SGHTS, CDR2 YDEGEE. The CDR3 contains 16 residues. CDR3 in amino acids: CASSLYGTGNTDTQYF. CDR3 DNA sequence: TGTGCCAGCAGCTTATATGGGACAGGGAACACAGATACGCAGTATTTT.

The V gene is TRBV10-3, the J gene TRBJ1-1, with TRBD1 identical over 8 bases. The V segment lost 3 bases and the J segment 0 bases; nucleotides outside the gene matches: 9. The germline gives CDR1 ENHRY, CDR2 SYGVKD. This CDR3 region has 17 residues. The CDR3 loop reads CAISERTGSFMNTEAFF. CDR3 DNA sequence: TGTGCCATCAGTGAACGGACAGGGTCATTTATGAACACTGAAGCTTTCTTT.

This sequence joins TRBV7-3 and TRBJ2-1, with D uncertain. The CDR3 extends over 12 amino acids. Trimming removed 5 bases from V and 5 bases from J, with 7 bases in between. In germline, CDR1 is SGHTA, CDR2 FQGTGA. CDR3 residues: CASSQTDNEQFF. The CDR3 DNA reads as TGTGCCAGCAGCCAAACAGACAATGAGCAGTTCTTC.

The rearrangement joins TRBV6-5 to TRBJ1-6; D remains unclear. The CDR3 is made up of 14 amino acids. V lost 6 bases, J lost 5 bases, and 11 bases lay in between. Germline values: CDR1 MNHEY, CDR2 SVGAGI. The CDR3 is CASRGGRDNSPLHF. The CDR3 DNA follows: TGTGCCAGCAGAGGTGGGCGGGATAATTCACCCCTCCACTTT.

This clone was found a few times. Here the CDR3 reads CAWSRSIDGELFF. As DNA, the CDR3 is TGTGCCTGGAGCCGATCGATAGACGGGGAGCTGTTTTTT. The chain is built from TRBV30 and TRBJ2-2; D gene uncertain. CDR3 length equals 13 residues. Between the trimmed V and J ends, which lost 3 bases and 7 bases, there was a span of 12 bases. Germline CDR1 and CDR2: GTSNPN and SVGIG (reference sequence).

The chain combines TRBV6-5 with TRBJ2-4; D might be TRBD1 (6 bases). The germline V gene encodes CDR1 MNHEY and CDR2 SVGAGI. V shed 7 bases and J shed 2 bases, with 12 bases lying between them. The CDR3 totals 14 residues. This CDR3 is CASMVGGSKNIQYF. CDR3 in DNA: TGTGCCAGCATGGTAGGGGGATCCAAAAACATTCAGTACTTC.

This clone was seen only a few times. The chain uses TRBV5-1 and TRBJ2-1; 9 positions match TRBD2. Germline lookup yields CDR1 SGHRS and CDR2 YFSETQ. J gave up 6 bases and V 1 base, and 8 bases lay outside the gene matches. The CDR3 totals 16 residues. The CDR3 protein is CASSLSSSGTANEQFF. The CDR3 nucleotides read TGCGCCAGCAGCTTGTCGTCTAGCGGGACCGCCAATGAGCAGTTCTTC.

This clone has only one observation. The chain links TRBV25-1 to TRBJ1-6, with D possibly matching TRBD1 (5 bases). Looked up from germline, CDR1 is MGHDK and CDR2 is SYGVNS. V lost 0 bases, J lost 9 bases, and 15 bases lay in between. CDR3 size: 16 residues. CDR3 nucleotide sequence: TGTGCCAGCAGTGAATACGGAGGGCGGCAGGGTTCACCCCTCCACTTT. This sequence encodes CASSEYGGRQGSPLHF.

DNA for the CDR3: TGTGCCAGCAGCCAAGATCCGATGCGGGGGGCTAGCACAGATACGCAGTATTTT. Translating gives CASSQDPMRGASTDTQYF. This chain links TRBV3-1 (or the pseudogene TRBV3-2) with TRBJ2-3; 8 bases map to TRBD2. The CDR3 length is 18 residues. Germline V gene sequence: CDR1 LGHDT, CDR2 YNNKEL (reference sequence). Trimming at V came to 0 bases and at J to 0 bases, leaving 8 bases not matched to a gene.

This clone was counted a single time. The gene calls are TRBV6-1 and TRBJ1-2; 11 bases fit TRBD1. V lost 4 bases, J lost 4 bases, and 11 bases stayed unmatched. CDR3 length: 17 amino acids. Germline V lookup: CDR1 MNHNS, CDR2 SASEGT. CDR3 protein: CASSVAAGTGGVYGYTF. As DNA, the CDR3 is TGTGCCAGCAGTGTCGCCGCCGGGACAGGGGGGGTCTATGGCTACACCTTC.

J is TRBJ1-1 and V is TRBV3-1 (or the pseudogene TRBV3-2), with 8 bases lining up with TRBD1. J gave up 5 bases and V 2 bases, and 4 bases lay outside the gene matches. This CDR3 has 14 residues. Germline V gives CDR1 LGHDT, CDR2 YNNKEL (reference sequence). CDR3 DNA sequence: TGTGCCAGCAGCCAAACAGGGGGTCGGACTGAAGCTTTCTTT. Residues: CASSQTGGRTEAFF.

The V and J genes are TRBV3-1 (or the pseudogene TRBV3-2) and TRBJ2-7, with 10 bases lining up with TRBD1. The V segment lost 4 bases and the J segment 1 base; nucleotides outside the gene matches: 4. The CDR3 covers 15 residues. Germline CDR1 is LGHDT and CDR2 is YNNKEL (reference sequence). This CDR3 is CASSPRQGASYEQYF. As DNA, the CDR3 is TGTGCCAGCAGCCCCCGACAGGGGGCATCCTACGAGCAGTACTTC.

This clone was recorded only once. V usage is TRBV5-1 and J usage is TRBJ2-5, with D possibly TRBD2 on 6 matching bases. The CDR3 is made up of 15 amino acids. Trimming left V 1 base short and J 4 bases short, with 14 bases between. Germline V lookup: CDR1 SGHRS, CDR2 YFSETQ. CDR3 nucleotide sequence: TGCGCCAGCAGCTTGCTGGCCCTGGGGGGAGAGACCCAGTACTTC. As protein: CASSLLALGGETQYF. The variable domain in full, with the rest retrieved from reference TRBV5-1 and TRBJ2-5, is KAGVTQTPRYLIKTRGQQVTLSCSPISGHRSVSWYQQTPGQGLQFLFEYFSETQRNKGNFPGRFSGRQFSNSRSEMNVSTLELGDSALYLCASSLLALGGETQYFGPGTRLLVL.

The genes are TRBV5-1 and TRBJ1-1, with a tentative D call TRBD1 (5 bases). This CDR3 is built from 13 residues. CDR1 and CDR2 (germline): SGHRS, YFSETQ. V lost 5 bases to trimming and J lost 1 base, with 9 bases between them. This chain's CDR3 is CASRPGENTEAFF. CDR3 in DNA: TGCGCCAGCAGACCGGGGGAGAACACTGAAGCTTTCTTT.

The rearrangement joins TRBV13 to TRBJ2-7; 9 bases fit TRBD2. The CDR3 is 14 amino acids. Germline V lookup: CDR1 PRHDT, CDR2 FYEKMQ (reference sequence). V was pared by 4 bases and J by 4 bases, with 5 bases of the junction left unmatched. The CDR3 region is CASSSPGLAYEQYF. The CDR3 DNA reads TGTGCCAGCAGCTCCCCGGGACTAGCTTACGAGCAGTACTTC. Supplemented by reference TRBV13 and TRBJ2-7, the full variable domain reads AAGVIQSPRHLIKEKRETATLKCYPIPRHDTVYWYQQGPGQDPQFLISFYEKMQSDKGSIPDRFSAQQFSDYHSELNMSSLELGDSALYFCASSSPGLAYEQYFGPGTRLTVT.

The rearrangement links TRBV5-4 to TRBJ2-3; no firm D call. The V end lost 4 bases, the J end lost 1 base, and 16 bases lay between the germline ends. Per the germline V gene, CDR1 is SGHNT and CDR2 is YYREEE (reference sequence). This CDR3 is 16 amino acids long. The CDR3 region is CASSPLVGLGTDTQYF. The CDR3 DNA is TGTGCCAGCAGCCCTTTGGTGGGCCTTGGCACAGATACGCAGTATTTT.